The following is a TCR beta chain sequence with its context. The antigen it recognizes is unknown. No much larger clone is present one base from it, and per-base qualities are unavailable. Measured from the cysteine to the phenylalanine, the CDR3 is 14 residues long. Kept here is only the CDR3 DNA, which spans 42 bases and is read in frame from base 1. Sequences SGHTA (CDR1) and FQGTGA (CDR2) are obtained from the germline V gene. V and J are trimmed by 2 bases and 2 bases, and the gene matches miss 2 bases of the junction. The cohort consisted of fewer than 700 healthy bone marrow donors. All cohort members were sampled while nominally healthy, although unrecorded immune exposures were likely present. The donor was CMV seropositive and belonged to the group of 250 to 300 seropositive cohort members. A peripheral blood sample was collected from each donor, and TCR beta sequencing was performed on peripheral blood mononuclear cells. Genomic DNA was extracted from the blood cell samples with the Qiagen DNeasy Blood Extraction Kit.

The entry originates in a study of cytomegalovirus exposure and HLA in healthy donors (dated 2017 in TCRdb). Notes on the research overall: An earlier analysis of 587 of the donors reported approximately 280 Gb of sequence data and 95 million to 140 million unique TCR beta sequences obtained from around 170 million T cells. In a later genetic analysis, genome-wide SNP genotypes for about three fifths of the 666 donors were used, and that subset was treated as a discovery cohort. Across 300 to 400 genotyped donors of the cohort, an average of roughly 250,000 unique TCR beta nucleotide sequences per donor were sequenced, and roughly 17% of those sequences were non-productive. In addition to the first cohort of about 650 subjects, a separate validation cohort of about 120 different subjects was used. Of the 300 to 500 genotyped donors, 65% to 90% were placed in the genetic ancestry cluster associated with self-reported Caucasian donors. Roughly five DR-DQ haplotypes were handled as single units for association and clustering, since linkage in the cohort was strong. Typing coverage varied by locus: roughly 620-640 donors for A, B, C, DRB1 and DQB1; more than 500 for DQA1; about 600 for DPA1; more than 450 for DPB1. The study combined high-throughput TCR immunosequencing, statistical association of individual TCRs with disease status, and machine learning to predict cytomegalovirus infection status. Every repertoire in the discovery cohort had been generated on one and the same sequencing platform. Alongside the repertoire data, information on donor age, sex, ethnicity and CMV serostatus was compiled. HLA typing included class I and class II loci at four-digit resolution. The study aimed to test whether signatures of past pathogen exposure could be identified by cataloging public T cell receptors. Around 330 gigabases of sequencing data and around 80 million unique TCR sequences made up an early release that covered 500 to 700 HLA-typed donors. To decide whether each TCR beta V gene segment behaved as functional or pseudogenic, an earlier analysis of some 580 of the donors relied on high-throughput TCR beta sequencing. To study patterns of TCR occurrence, a later analysis re-analyzed previously published TCR beta repertoires from 666 donors and added high-resolution HLA genotyping. The study used immunosequencing to profile the T cell repertoires of several hundred subjects and linked those repertoires to cytomegalovirus serostatus. The later analysis used no new phenotypic data to find candidate immune exposures, relying instead on TCR beta sequences and their occurrence across donors. Summary of the overall study and its limitations: When HLA alleles, especially DR and DQ, strongly co-occurred, attributing TCR associations to individual alleles was difficult. Immune exposure information for the cohort was limited to CMV serostatus. In a later analysis, several top co-occurrence clusters were reported to appear linked to parvovirus B19, influenza, CMV and Epstein-Barr virus. Correlated functional status among segregating V segments might reflect linkage disequilibrium, but an unknown experimental factor could not be ruled out. Three of the identified cytomegalovirus-associated TCR beta chains were confirmed in vitro to be specific for cytomegalovirus antigens. According to the authors, the approach could potentially be generalized to other disease states and immunological phenotypes. In a later genetic analysis, a missense DCLRE1C variant was associated with V-gene and J-gene trimming of TCR beta chains, and the association was replicated in an independent cohort. Roughly uniform sequencing depth across donors was assumed in presence/absence analyses, although this assumption may not hold. The cohort was sequenced for TCR beta chains only, and without alpha or paired-chain data the features that could be detected were limited. In a later analysis, HLA-associated TCR beta chains showed more clonal expansion and lower generation probabilities than non-associated chains that were equally common. In a later analysis, around 17,000 TCR beta sequences were associated with specific HLA alleles at a false discovery rate of 0.05. A further reported finding was that TCR beta sequences accurately predicted the HLA-A and HLA-B alleles for most subjects in the first cohort. The sequencing pipeline was judged likely to have produced a cluster of highly shared sequence variants as a technical artifact. Broadly in line with IMGT annotations, most TCR beta V segments showed up in productive rearrangements about 87% or about 30% of the time in an earlier analysis of several hundred of the donors. The 87-base-pair reads could not distinguish some IMGT-functional V segments, including TRBV6-2 and TRBV6-3, so those segments were excluded. The study gave a list of more than 150 TCR beta chains associated with cytomegalovirus. Because counts were too low, around 18 rarely observed V segments, including chromosome 9 orphons, were left out of the earlier analysis of about 620 of the donors. Most TCR sequences were observed very rarely across donors, whereas some public TCRs were present in many individuals. HLA typing was unavailable for some donors at each locus, so association tests used only the typed subset. In a later analysis, TCR association rates were found to vary across HLA loci, with the most associated TCRs seen for DRB1 alleles and the fewest for HLA-C alleles. Compared with the roughly 700-donor mean, donors in an Asian-associated ancestry cluster had fewer N-insertions in productive TCRs, according to a later genetic analysis. The classifier was reported to diagnose cytomegalovirus status with high specificity and sensitivity in both the original cohort and the validation cohort. In a later analysis, most CMV-associated TCR beta chains were found to appear HLA-restricted, with HLA associations seemingly driven largely by CMV exposure.

The library was obtained by the immunoSEQ multiplex PCR assay. A mixture of 60 forward primers for TCR Vbeta segments and 13 reverse primers for TCR Jbeta segments was used in the multiplex PCR. Amplification of the CDR3 region of rearranged TCR beta genes was performed with a multiplex PCR assay on genomic DNA. The amplified TCR beta libraries were sequenced on the Illumina HiSeq System as 87-base-pair reads. In the paper's pipeline: A later analysis counted some 80 million unique TCR beta chains across the 550 to 700 repertoires, and some 11 million of these chains were shared by at least two donors. A nearest-neighbor algorithm error-corrected the raw reads and collapsed the reads into unique sequences, merging closely related sequences to remove PCR and sequencing errors. V, D and J gene segments were assigned by aligning CDR3 sequences to IMGT reference sequences. For a sequence to be retained, a match of at least six nucleotides to both a V gene segment and a J gene segment was required. A rearrangement counted as productive if the CDR3 had no stop codons and remained in frame with V and J, and every other rearrangement counted as non-productive. Following IMGT convention, CDR3 was defined as the stretch from the second conserved V-encoded cysteine to the conserved J-encoded phenylalanine. The earlier analysis of about 590 of the donors excluded sequences that lacked an unambiguous match to a single V gene segment. In an earlier analysis of around 600 of the donors, V segments were called functional above 56.7% productive rearrangements and were called segregating when the between-donor standard deviation exceeded 5%. A statistical classification framework was developed to diagnose cytomegalovirus status using the catalog of TCR beta chain sequences. In a later analysis, V and J genes were assigned by comparing TCR nucleotide sequences against IMGT/GENE-DB human TR gene sequences. The TCRdist pipeline was used in a later analysis to assign CDR3 sequences and most-parsimonious VDJ recombination scenarios. In a later analysis, every TCR beta chain was defined by the combination of its CDR3 amino acid sequence and its V-gene family, and reads without a unique V-gene family were dropped. In a later analysis, a few hundred highly shared, low-generation-probability nucleotide sequences were removed to address suspected cross-contamination and a sequencing artifact. A later analysis calculated a clonal expansion index for each public chain from normalized within-repertoire ranks of inferred template counts. In a later analysis, generation probabilities were computed with a VDJ recombination model fitted to out-of-frame rearrangements, and the resulting probabilities were checked against IGoR. Hypergeometric tests were used in a later analysis to score TCR-TCR, TCR-HLA and TCR-CMV co-occurrence, with a repertoire-size bias correction applied to the TCR pairs. False discovery rates were estimated in a later analysis by permuting HLA or CMV assignments 20 times. In a later analysis, co-occurring TCRs were grouped using DBSCAN, and TCRdist sequence similarity was added for clustering within HLA-allele-positive subsets. Repertoires with fewer than 30,000 or more than 120,000 public chains were left out of co-occurrence clustering, as were about 5 repertoires with anomalous nucleotide sharing. TCRdb re-hosts the immuneACCESS table, in-frame sequences only. Its copies lack some clones; in the studies checked, an unresolved V gene accounts for under half of them, and the cause for the rest is not known. D and trimming come from the DNA, and the V and J calls and clone size come from that table. This sample has around 120,000 clones in its table, and about three quarters of those were observed once. The ten biggest clones cover 2.7% of the sample.

Sequences were obtained from PBMCs. The sequence links TRBV7-3 to TRBJ2-5; TRBD2 matches 7 bases in the middle. The sequence was collected from a woman in her forties in good health and CMV-seropositive. The CDR3 region has the sequence CASSLGGGQETQYF. The nucleotide sequence reads TGTGCCAGCAGCTTAGGCGGGGGACAAGAGACCCAGTACTTC.